Each of the 30 T cell receptor beta chains below was sequenced from the same sample in a study of regulatory T cells in long-lasting Graves disease. Assembly of TCR beta libraries relied on iRepertoire HTBI primers together with Arm-PCR of CDR3 regions. MiXCR, applied by TCRdb to the multiplex PCR reads, yields one record per CDR3 protein. This repertoire shows 650,000 to 850,000 distinct CDR3 sequences, around 30% found once; its top ten account for 40% to 55%. Documented time point: persistent/refractory GD, antithyroid drugs over 5 years with positive TRAb. Scientists built the TCR library using RNA that was extracted from PBMCs. Sequencing used peripheral blood mononuclear cells (PBMCs), obtained when the disease was refractory, from a patient treated with antithyroid drugs. All receptors come from a female donor with Graves disease.

This clonotype was seen only a few times. CDR3 nucleotides: TGCAGCGTCGCTGACCCGACTAGCGGAAACAAAAACATTCAGTACTTC. Protein sequence: CSVADPTSGNKNIQYF. The genes are TRBV29-1 and TRBJ2-4; 9 bases match TRBD2. There are 16 residues in the CDR3. Germline V gene lookup returns CDR1 SQVTM and CDR2 ANQGSEA. After removal of 6 bases from V and 3 bases from J, the junction contained 12 bases not matched to a gene.

At least ten counts were recorded for this clonotype. One end of the junction varies from germline; a read error may be responsible. The chain carries TRBV28 and TRBJ2-7; D is ambiguous. The CDR3 has 17 residues. Germline V gene data show CDR1 as MDHEN and CDR2 as SYDVKM. The CDR3 coding sequence is TGTGCCAGCAGTTTATGCGGAGAGGCTTTAGGATCCTCCGAGCAGTACTTC. Translating it yields CASSLCGEALGSSEQYF.

There are a few counts of this clonotype. The rearrangement uses TRBV20-1 and TRBJ2-2; 12 bases match TRBD2. The CDR3 consists of 15 residues. V shed 5 bases and J 7 bases; nucleotides not matched to a gene: 8. Per germline, CDR1 DFQATT and CDR2 SNEGSKA (reference sequence). CDR3 coding DNA: TGCAGTGCTCCTAGCGGGAGGGCCGACATCGGGGAGCTGTTTTTT. Encoded protein: CSAPSGRADIGELFF.

The chain uses TRBV7-9 and TRBJ1-4; a possible D gene is TRBD1 (6 bases). The CDR3 runs 15 residues. The germline V gene encodes CDR1 SEHNR and CDR2 FQNEAQ (reference sequence). The ends were cut back, 5 bases at V and 6 bases at J, with 16 bases in the middle. The CDR3 spells CASSQGQRHYEKLFF. The CDR3 DNA reads as TGTGCCAGCAGCCAAGGACAGAGACATTATGAAAAACTGTTTTTT.

The genes are TRBV19 and TRBJ1-5, with a possible D match to TRBD1 (6 bases). This CDR3 has 16 amino acids. The V and J ends lost 8 bases and 2 bases respectively, with 19 bases between them. The germline gives CDR1 LNHDA, CDR2 SQIVND (reference sequence). CDR3 nucleotides: TGTGCCAGTCTCGGACACGGCCCAGGGGGCAATCAGCCCCAGCATTTT. It yields the protein CASLGHGPGGNQPQHF.

The J gene is TRBJ1-2, the V gene TRBV18; perhaps TRBD1 as D (6 bases). With 4 bases removed from V and 3 bases from J, the gap between germline ends came to 12 bases. CDR3 length: 14 residues. CDR1 is KGHSH, CDR2 LQKENI, per germline. The CDR3 DNA sequence: TGTGCCAGCTCACGGACAGAAGACCACTATGGCTACACCTTC. It codes for CASSRTEDHYGYTF.

This chain uses TRBV20-1 with TRBJ2-7; a possible D gene is TRBD1 (6 bases). Germline lookup yields CDR1 DFQATT and CDR2 SNEGSKA (reference sequence). This CDR3 comprises 11 residues. The ends were cut back, 3 bases at V and 5 bases at J, with 8 bases in the middle. This CDR3 is CSASRDNEQYF. The CDR3 DNA reads TGCAGTGCTAGCAGGGACAACGAGCAGTACTTC.

There are a few counts of this clonotype. V is TRBV9 and J is TRBJ1-5; the D is unclear. Trimming took 0 bases from V and 6 from J, leaving 7 bases between them. CDR3 length equals 13 residues. CDR1 is SGDLS and CDR2 is YYNGEE in the germline V gene. The CDR3 DNA reads TGTGCCAGCAGCGTAGGACCCGGTCAGCCCCAGCATTTT. Translating gives CASSVGPGQPQHF.

The chain couples TRBV19 to TRBJ2-7; D not certain. The CDR3 totals 14 residues. V lost 6 bases and J 4 bases, leaving 16 bases between the germline ends. The germline gives CDR1 LNHDA, CDR2 SQIVND (reference sequence). CDR3 in DNA: TGTGCCAGTAGCGACATCACCGGGTCATACGAGCAGTACTTC. Protein product: CASSDITGSYEQYF.

This chain joins TRBV10-3 and TRBJ1-1; 10 nucleotides agree with TRBD1. Per germline, CDR1 ENHRY and CDR2 SYGVKD. V was pared by 7 bases and J by 2 bases, with 10 bases of the junction left unmatched. This CDR3 has 16 amino acids. The CDR3 bases are TGTGCCATCAACACCCGGGACAGGGGCCGCAACACTGAAGCTTTCTTT. Protein product: CAINTRDRGRNTEAFF.

This sequence joins TRBV12-3 or TRBV12-4 and TRBJ2-5, with a weak D call TRBD2 (6 bases). The V end lost 7 bases, the J end lost 7 bases, and 13 bases lay between the germline ends. CDR3 length equals 12 residues. The CDR3 is CASTPDGGTQYF. In DNA form, the CDR3 reads TGTGCCAGCACCCCCGACGGGGGGACCCAGTACTTC.

V and J are TRBV7-6 and TRBJ2-7; the match to TRBD2 covers 14 bases. Germline loops: CDR1 SGHVS, CDR2 FNYEAQ. The V gene end was trimmed by 5 bases and the J gene end by 4 bases; junction bases not matched to a gene: 7. This CDR3 comprises 16 residues. The CDR3 region is CASSMGLAGEGYEQYF. The CDR3 DNA is TGTGCCAGCAGCATGGGACTAGCGGGAGAGGGGTACGAGCAGTACTTC.

The chain links TRBV28 to TRBJ1-1, with TRBD1 identical over 7 bases. This CDR3 has 11 amino acids. Trimming took 6 bases from V and 8 from J; bases not matched to a gene: 3. CDR1 is MDHEN, CDR2 SYDVKM, per germline. The CDR3 DNA sequence: TGTGCCAGCAGGCAGACAGGGGAAGCTTTCTTT. Encoded protein: CASRQTGEAFF.

This clonotype was seen more than once but under ten times. The V and J genes are TRBV2 and TRBJ1-6; D might be TRBD1 (6 bases). V lost 6 bases to trimming and J lost 4 bases, with 10 bases between them. This CDR3 region has 14 residues. Germline lookup yields CDR1 SNHLY and CDR2 FYNNEI. The CDR3 nucleotides are TGTGCCAGCAGAGAACAGGGATATAATTCACCCCTCCACTTT. It encodes CASREQGYNSPLHF.

This clonotype was found many times. The chain uses TRBV18 and TRBJ1-1; no clear D gene. Germline V lookup: CDR1 KGHSH, CDR2 LQKENI. Trimming shortened V by 8 bases and J by 3 bases, and 10 bases separated the two germline ends. The CDR3 sequence is 12 residues long. The CDR3 spells CASSPLDTEAFF. The CDR3 DNA follows: TGTGCCAGCAGTCCACTAGACACTGAAGCTTTCTTT. Full variable domain (remainder filled in from reference TRBV18 and TRBJ1-1): NAGVMQNPRHLVRRRGQEARLRCSPMKGHSHVYWYRQLPEEGLKFMVYLQKENIIDESGMPKERFSAEFPKEGPSILRIQQVVRGDSAAYFCASSPLDTEAFFGQGTRLTVV.

The genes are TRBV10-3 and TRBJ1-2; D call uncertain. CDR1 ENHRY and CDR2 SYGVKD come from the germline V gene. The CDR3 is made up of 15 amino acids. The V end lost 4 bases, the J end lost 6 bases, and 18 bases lay between the germline ends. Here the CDR3 reads CAISGGFGSRNGYTF. The CDR3 DNA reads TGTGCCATCAGTGGGGGTTTTGGCAGTCGGAATGGCTACACCTTC.

The CDR3 nucleotides read TGCGCCAGCAGTTCAAGGGGTTGGGATTCACCCCTCCACTTT. It codes for CASSSRGWDSPLHF. The genes are TRBV5-1 and TRBJ1-6; TRBD1 is a possible D gene (5 bases). This CDR3 has 14 amino acids. With 5 bases removed from V and 8 bases from J, the gap between germline ends came to 14 bases. Germline CDR1 SGHRS, CDR2 YFSETQ.

The genes are TRBV11-2 and TRBJ2-7, with D maybe TRBD2 (6 bases). The CDR3 consists of 12 residues. Looked up from germline, CDR1 is SGHAT and CDR2 is FQNNGV. The ends were cut back, 5 bases at V and 6 bases at J, with 11 bases in the middle. The CDR3 coding sequence is TGTGCCAGCAGCCAGAGGGAGGTCGAGCAGTACTTC. Translation gives CASSQREVEQYF.

In its sample, this clonotype was seen a few times. Here the CDR3 reads CASSLGRHEYGYTF. CDR3 nucleotides: TGTGCCAGCAGTTTAGGGCGGCACGAGTATGGCTACACCTTC. The rearrangement links TRBV12-3 or TRBV12-4 to TRBJ1-2; D not certain. Trimming shortened V by 1 base and J by 5 bases, and 11 bases separated the two germline ends. CDR3 size: 14 residues.

The chain recombines TRBV19 with TRBJ2-5; TRBD1 aligns across 8 bases. Germline V gene sequence: CDR1 LNHDA, CDR2 SQIVND (reference sequence). V dropped 4 bases and J dropped 4; count of bases not matched to a gene: 17. CDR3 length: 18 amino acids. The CDR3 DNA is TGTGCCAGTAGTAGTCCTAGGACAGGGCTAACGGTGGGAGAGACCCAGTACTTC. This encodes CASSSPRTGLTVGETQYF.

This CDR3 is CASSVDTRASPLHF. The CDR3 bases are TGTGCCAGCAGCGTTGACACCCGGGCCTCACCCCTCCACTTT. The chain recombines TRBV7-9 with TRBJ1-6; D is undetermined. Germline lookup yields CDR1 SEHNR and CDR2 FQNEAQ (reference sequence). Trimming removed 5 bases from V and 10 bases from J, with 15 bases in between. The CDR3 totals 14 residues.

This clonotype was counted between two and nine times. The rearrangement links TRBV12-3 or TRBV12-4 to TRBJ1-1, with D tentatively TRBD1 (6 bases). V lost 6 bases, J lost 1 base, and 12 bases lay in between. The CDR3 covers 14 residues. The CDR3 sequence: CASRTGHPNTEAFF. The CDR3 DNA sequence: TGTGCCAGCAGAACGGGACACCCGAACACTGAAGCTTTCTTT.

The rearrangement joins TRBV7-2 to TRBJ1-1; D call uncertain. Deletions cut 2 bases from V and 10 bases from J, with 11 bases between. Germline V gene lookup returns CDR1 SGHTA and CDR2 FQGNSA. CDR3 size: 12 residues. DNA of the CDR3: TGTGCCAGCAGCTTATACTGGGAGTCAGCTTTCTTT. Its translation: CASSLYWESAFF. Full variable domain (missing parts from reference TRBV7-2 and TRBJ1-1): GAGVSQSPSNKVTEKGKDVELRCDPISGHTALYWYRQSLGQGLEFLIYFQGNSAPDKSGLPSDRFSAERTGGSVSTLTIQRTQQEDSAVYLCASSLYWESAFFGQGTRLTVV.

Comments on this clonotype: A much larger clone is a single base away; this may be a read error. The rearrangement joins TRBV6-2 or TRBV6-3 to TRBJ1-1, with 9 bases identical to TRBD1. The CDR3 is made up of 13 amino acids. Germline V gene sequence: CDR1 MNHEY, CDR2 SVGEGT. The CDR3 DNA is TGTGCCAGCAGAGAGACAGGGGGGCTTGAAGCTCTCTTT. This gives the protein CASRETGGLEALF.

This clonotype was picked up many times. J is TRBJ1-2 and V is TRBV2; D is ambiguous. V was pared by 7 bases and J by 5 bases, with 5 bases between. From germline, CDR1 is SNHLY and CDR2 FYNNEI. CDR3 length equals 10 residues. The DNA of the CDR3 is TGTGCCAGCATGAATTATGGCTACACCTTC. Protein product: CASMNYGYTF.

This clonotype has just a few counts. This chain connects TRBV20-1 to TRBJ1-5; tentative D call: TRBD1 (6 bases). With 4 bases removed from V and 6 bases from J, the gap between germline ends came to 16 bases. This CDR3 contains 14 residues. The germline CDR1 and CDR2 sequences are DFQATT and SNEGSKA (reference sequence). The CDR3 sequence: CSATSGGRSQPQHF. CDR3 in DNA: TGCAGTGCTACCTCTGGGGGGCGTAGTCAGCCCCAGCATTTT.

The V gene is TRBV20-1, the J gene TRBJ1-5; D unclear. Trimming shortened V by 0 bases and J by 3 bases, and 12 bases separated the two germline ends. CDR3 length: 15 amino acids. Germline values: CDR1 DFQATT, CDR2 SNEGSKA (reference sequence). The CDR3 loop is CSARDSGITNQPQHF. CDR3 coding DNA: TGCAGTGCTAGAGATTCGGGTATAACCAATCAGCCCCAGCATTTT.

The genes are TRBV12-3 or TRBV12-4 and TRBJ1-5; D is ambiguous. The CDR3 is made up of 16 amino acids. Between the trimmed V and J ends, which lost 0 bases and 2 bases, there was a span of 11 bases. In DNA, the CDR3 is TGTGCCAGCAGTTTAGCCCCCTTAAGCGGCAATCAGCCCCAGCATTTT. This codes for CASSLAPLSGNQPQHF.

This clonotype was recorded many times. The chain has TRBV12-3 or TRBV12-4 and TRBJ1-2, with 11 bases aligning to TRBD1. The CDR3 sequence is 15 residues long. V was pared by 5 bases and J by 4 bases, with 6 bases of the junction left unmatched. CDR3 coding DNA: TGTGCCAGCAGTACCGCCGGGACAGGGGGCTATGGCTACACCTTC. Translation gives CASSTAGTGGYGYTF.

V and J are TRBV10-1 and TRBJ1-1; 9 bases align to TRBD1. The germline V gene has CDR1 WNHNN and CDR2 SYGVQD (reference sequence). CDR3 length equals 16 residues. The trim removed 8 bases at V and 1 base at J, leaving 11 bases unmatched. CDR3 DNA sequence: TGCGCCAGCCTCAATAGGGACAGGGCGGGGAACACTGAAGCTTTCTTT. It translates to CASLNRDRAGNTEAFF.